This T cell receptor (beta chain) is from a study of neoadjuvant anti-PD-1 for oral cavity cancer (dated by TCRdb to the early 2020s). In the study overall: Patients mostly received three to four biweekly doses of nivolumab at 3 mg/kg before curative-intent surgical resection. A fourth nivolumab dose was given around day 43 to patients without progression, and definitive surgical resection was performed in those patients on days 50-56. Patients with complete response, partial response or stable disease by RECIST 1.1 were defined as responders, whereas patients with progression were defined as non-responders. There were roughly 13 patients in the parent correlative cohort, and the response rate was roughly 33%.

For deep sequencing, PBMC libraries mostly used roughly 470 ng of input genomic DNA, with six replicates for each sample. TCRbeta libraries were prepared with the immunoSEQ hsTCRbeta kit according to the manufacturer's instructions. An Illumina NovaSeq 6000 S4 flow cell was used to sequence the final libraries, which had first been combined to 3 nM. The authors processed their data as follows. The immunoSEQ Analyzer was used for raw data preprocessing and quality control. The analysis was restricted to productive rearrangements, with each unique CDR3 amino acid sequence defining a clonotype. Repertoire clonality was estimated as the Gini-Simpson index, which was computed with the R package tcR. Student's t test was used to compare Gini indices, and Pearson correlation was used to assess associations with tumor size change. TCRdb provides this immuneACCESS table in a form limited to in-frame rearrangements. Some clones are lacking; in checked studies, under half of them reflect an unresolved V gene, and why the rest are absent is not known. That table supplies the V and J calls and clone size; D and trimming were determined from the DNA. The sample table records 13,000 to 15,000 clones; around 71% of these occur just once. About 2.7% of the sample belongs to the ten largest clones.

About this clone: Its cognate antigen has yet to be identified. Nothing much larger sits one base from this clone, and base qualities are not available.

V lost 5 bases and J lost 1 base; the stretch between them is 10 bases long. CDR1 and CDR2 are read off the germline V gene as SGHTA and FQGNSA. The CDR3, from cysteine to phenylalanine, totals 14 residues. CDR3 DNA is the only sequence kept; it has 42 bases, read in frame from the first base. Here is what the overall study found, with its caveats: Only a few patients per response group were included in the TCR analyses, and larger cohorts for validation were called for by the authors. After neoadjuvant nivolumab, non-responders showed significantly higher T cell clonality (Gini index) in PBMCs than responders did. Higher pretreatment blood TCRbeta clonality and lower post-treatment tumor TCRbeta clonality were correlated with higher pretreatment blood Treg/Th17 ratios.

The sample's time point, from its label and the paper: after neoadjuvant nivolumab, at surgical resection. Patients were newly diagnosed with stage II-IVA oral cavity squamous cell carcinoma and had received no prior systemic or radiation treatment. The cohort was composed of patients with HPV-negative, locally advanced oral cavity squamous cell carcinoma. Peripheral blood mononuclear cells were analyzed directly, without maintenance or expansion in culture. The samples were drawn from a longitudinal correlative study tied to a single-arm phase II trial testing neoadjuvant nivolumab in oral cavity squamous cell carcinoma. Genomic DNA-based TCRbeta sequencing was performed on subject-matched pre- and post-treatment PBMCs and tumors from three responders and three non-responders. Peripheral blood mononuclear cells were drawn once before nivolumab treatment and a second time after treatment, when surgery took place. The Maxwell RSC DNA from Cells kit was used to isolate genomic DNA from PBMCs.

The rearrangement joined TRBV7-2 to TRBJ2-3; TRBD1 might be the D gene, on 5 matching bases. The sequencing here drew on PBMCs, taken after nivolumab (anti-PD-1) treatment. The TCR comes from a person between 35 and 79 years old with oral cavity squamous cell carcinoma. The CDR3 region reads CASSPRAGTDTQYF. The bases are TGTGCCAGCAGCCCCAGGGCGGGCACAGATACGCAGTATTTT.